This TCR beta chain emerged from a study of blood T cell repertoires in COVID-19. About the study: The United States, Italy and Spain were the sources of the acute and convalescent COVID-19 samples. Nucleic acid was either cDNA or gDNA, and it came from T cells, B-cell-depleted T cells, or PBMCs.

Some clones are missing from TCRdb's copy, which holds only in-frame ones; the method was immunoSEQ multiplex PCR. The data contain 84,000 or so clones, 75% to 80% of them singletons. Source material: peripheral blood. The source is a man aged 65-85 years with COVID-19, enrolled during active disease.

For the CDR3, the DNA is TGTGCCAGCAGCCGGACAGGGTTCAGGGGAGAGACCCAGTACTTC. Its translation: CASSRTGFRGETQYF. The rearrangement links TRBV5-8 to TRBJ2-5, with 8 bases identical to TRBD1. With V trimmed by 4 bases and J by 4 bases, 9 bases remained unmatched. CDR1 is SGHTS, CDR2 YDEGEE, per germline. The CDR3 sequence is 15 residues long. Full variable domain (remainder filled in from reference TRBV5-8 and TRBJ2-5): EAGVTQSPTHLIKTRGQQATLRCSPISGHTSVYWYQQALGLGLQFLLWYDEGEERNRGNFPPRFSGRQFPNYSSELNVNALELEDSALYLCASSRTGFRGETQYFGPGTRLLVL.